These T cell receptor beta chains were read from a single sample in a study of cytotoxic CD8 clonotypes in ibrutinib-treated CLL. TCRdb's table, derived via immunoSEQ multiplex PCR, lists solely in-frame clones and lacks some. This sample has around 310,000 clones; 80% occur once, and the top ten carry 5% to 7%. The specimen comprised PBMCs, sampled before ibrutinib treatment. Receptors were obtained from a human donor with chronic lymphocytic leukemia. The CDR3 runs from the conserved cysteine through the conserved F or W. The D gene is left open where the match is weak. The listing skips clone size in some rows; elsewhere it reads once, few, many or a size class.

J gene,D gene,clone size,V gene,CDR3 DNA,CDR3 protein
TRBJ2-1,NA,NA,TRBV5-4,TGTGCCAGTAAGAGAGGTAGTCTCTTTGATGTCGTCGATGAGCAGTTCTTC,CASKRGSLFDVVDEQFF
TRBJ2-1,TRBD2,NA,TRBV19,TGTGCCAGTAGCGAGGGTAGCGGGAGGTACAATGAGCAGTTCTTC,CASSEGSGRYNEQFF
TRBJ1-2,NA,NA,TRBV28,TGTGCCAGCAGTTTGGGAGGACAGTTCTATGGCTACACCTTC,CASSLGGQFYGYTF
TRBJ2-1,TRBD1,NA,TRBV15,TGTGCCACCAGCATCCCAGGGGGCATCTATGAGCAGTTCTTC,CATSIPGGIYEQFF
TRBJ2-3,TRBD2,NA,TRBV5-1,TGCGCCAGCAGTACAGCGGGAGACCTCACAGATACGCAGTATTTT,CASSTAGDLTDTQYF
TRBJ2-5,NA,NA,TRBV7-3,TGTGCCAGCAGCCCCCAAAAGACGACAGTCGAAGAGACCCAGTACTTC,CASSPQKTTVEETQYF
TRBJ2-7,NA,NA,TRBV5-1,TGCGCCAGCAGCTTCCAGGGCCCCTACGAGCAGTACTTC,CASSFQGPYEQYF
TRBJ1-1,NA,NA,TRBV6-6,TGTGCCAGCAGTTACGGGGACGCCACTGAAGCTTTCTTT,CASSYGDATEAFF
TRBJ2-3,NA,NA,TRBV18,TGTGCCAGCTCACCAAGGAGGGCCCCCCCGACAGATACGCAGTATTTT,CASSPRRAPPTDTQYF
TRBJ2-1,TRBD2,NA,TRBV4-2,TGTGCCAGCAGCCAACCCGGGACTAGCATCCACAATGAGCAGTTCTTC,CASSQPGTSIHNEQFF
TRBJ2-7,NA,NA,TRBV7-9,TGTGCCAGCAGCTTTACTACCCCTGGGACTGGTACCTACGAGCAGTACTTC,CASSFTTPGTGTYEQYF
TRBJ2-7,NA,NA,TRBV5-1,TGCGCCAGCAGCTCGGCCCCGGGGCAGCAATACGAGCAGTACTTC,CASSSAPGQQYEQYF
TRBJ2-2,NA,NA,TRBV4-2,TGTGCCAGCAGCCAAGGGCACGGAGGAACGAACACCGGGGAGCTGTTTTTT,CASSQGHGGTNTGELFF
TRBJ2-7,NA,few,TRBV20-1,TGCAGTGTTGAGCAGTCATACGAGCAGTACTTC,CSVEQSYEQYF
TRBJ1-1,NA,NA,TRBV7-9,TGTGCCAGCAGCCCCCATCTACGCAGGGAGACTGAAGCTTTCTTT,CASSPHLRRETEAFF
TRBJ2-1,TRBD2,once,TRBV28,TGTGCCAGCAGTTTATGGGTGGAGGCTAGCGGACGCAATTACAATGAGCAGTTCTTC,CASSLWVEASGRNYNEQFF
TRBJ1-2,TRBD1,NA,TRBV29-1,TGCAGCGTTGAGCGGACAGGGGATGGCTACACCTTC,CSVERTGDGYTF
TRBJ2-7,TRBD2,NA,TRBV14,TGTGCCAGCAGCCAAGAAGGGTGGCGGGAGGGCGATGTCGAGCAGTACTTC,CASSQEGWREGDVEQYF
TRBJ2-7,TRBD2,NA,TRBV30,TGTGCCTGGAGTGTCCTAGCGGGTTACGAGCAGTACTTC,CAWSVLAGYEQYF
TRBJ1-3,NA,NA,TRBV19,TGTGCCAGTAGTATAACCGGGACCGCGACGAGCTCTGGAAACACCATATATTTT,CASSITGTATSSGNTIYF
TRBJ2-3,NA,NA,TRBV9,TGTGCCAGCAGCGTACTGGACACAGATACGCAGTATTTT,CASSVLDTDTQYF
TRBJ2-1,NA,NA,TRBV28,TGTGCCAGCAGTTTACCCCAGGGGCGCTACAATGAGCAGTTCTTC,CASSLPQGRYNEQFF
TRBJ2-5,TRBD1,NA,TRBV6-6,TGTGCCAGCAGTTCCGGACAGGAAACGTACCAAGAGACCCAGTACTTC,CASSSGQETYQETQYF
TRBJ2-3,NA,NA,TRBV5-1,TGCGCCAGCAGCTTGGCACTAGTCACAGATACGCAGTATTTT,CASSLALVTDTQYF
TRBJ1-4,NA,NA,TRBV4-1,TGCGCCAGCAGCCGAGGAGGGGGTGGGTATGAAAAACTGTTTTTT,CASSRGGGGYEKLFF
TRBJ2-7,TRBD2,NA,TRBV27,TGTGCCAGCAGGTCTCCCCCTAGCGGACACTACGAGCAGTACTTC,CASRSPPSGHYEQYF